Included here is one T cell receptor beta chain sequence, with context. The table came from immunoSEQ multiplex PCR; TCRdb's copy has only in-frame clones and leaves some out. The sample lists approximately 200,000 clones, around 90% occurring once. The source of the sample is a study of cytomegalovirus exposure and HLA in healthy donors. Germline values: CDR1 GTSNPN, CDR2 SVGIG (reference sequence). CDR3 length: 14 amino acids. V lost 2 bases to trimming and J lost 1 base; unmatched junction nucleotides: 1. The receptor was isolated from a woman aged 18-35 years in good health and CMV-seronegative. V gene TRBV30 combines with J gene TRBJ1-2; the match to TRBD1 covers 10 bases. Sequencing used PBMCs. CDR3 nucleotide sequence: TGTGCCTGGAGTCGGGACAGGGGTAACTATGGCTACACCTTC. Its protein product is CAWSRDRGNYGYTF.